This paragraph reports one TCR beta chain. Its target is not known. The entry originates in a study of monozygotic twins with inflammatory bowel disease. Study-wide results and caveats: Among the T cells, different subtypes could not be distinguished.

Template switching introduced UMIs that contain a 6-nucleotide sample barcode. TCRdb reprocessed the 5' RACE reads and keeps a single row for each CDR3 protein, giving no DNA. Across a few hundred thousand distinct CDR3 sequences, the top ten clones capture 2% to 3% of the sample. Sample: blood. The receptor was isolated from a human donor with ulcerative colitis or Crohn's disease, or a healthy co-twin of an affected twin (not recorded which).

The CDR3 region is CASIRVSGETQYF. The chain joins TRBV7-8 to TRBJ2-5. The CDR3 consists of 13 residues. CDR1 is SGHVS, CDR2 FQNEAQ, per germline.